This T cell receptor (beta chain) was identified during a study of CD8+CD57+ T cells in acquired aplastic anemia. The wider study: Healthy donors averaged approximately 10 million reads for CD4+ cells.

The CDR3 is 12 residues long. V gave up 5 bases and J gave up 8 bases, with 12 bases separating them. Germline V gene sequence: CDR1 SGHTA, CDR2 FQGTGA. The study profiled TCR beta VDJ and CDR3 using genomic DNA as template. TCRdb called the reads again in MiXCR, with one record for every CDR3 protein. The table records under 250,000 distinct CDR3 sequences, approximately 35% of them present only once. This clonotype was obtained from a human donor in good health, serving as a control. The gene calls are TRBV7-3 and TRBJ1-1; the D is unclear. Material: sorted CD4+, CD8+, or CD8+CD57+ T cells (not recorded which) from PBMCs. The CDR3 here is CASSPNGREAFF. The CDR3 region has the DNA TGTGCCAGCAGCCCTAATGGAAGAGAAGCTTTCTTT.